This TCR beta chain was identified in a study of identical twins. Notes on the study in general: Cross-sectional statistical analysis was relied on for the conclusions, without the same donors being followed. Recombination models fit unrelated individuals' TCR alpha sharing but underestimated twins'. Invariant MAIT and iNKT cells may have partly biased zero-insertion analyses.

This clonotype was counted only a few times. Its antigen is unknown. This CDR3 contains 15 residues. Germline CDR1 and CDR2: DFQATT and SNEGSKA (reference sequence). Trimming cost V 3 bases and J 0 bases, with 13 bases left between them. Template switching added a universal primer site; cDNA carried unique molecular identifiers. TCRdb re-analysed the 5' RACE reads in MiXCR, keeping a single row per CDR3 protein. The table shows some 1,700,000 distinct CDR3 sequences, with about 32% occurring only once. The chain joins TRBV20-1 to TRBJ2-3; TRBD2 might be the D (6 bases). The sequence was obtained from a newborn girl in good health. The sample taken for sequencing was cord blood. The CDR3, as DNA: TGCAGTGCTAGGGGGACTTCCTCTAGCACAGATACGCAGTATTTT. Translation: CSARGTSSSTDTQYF.